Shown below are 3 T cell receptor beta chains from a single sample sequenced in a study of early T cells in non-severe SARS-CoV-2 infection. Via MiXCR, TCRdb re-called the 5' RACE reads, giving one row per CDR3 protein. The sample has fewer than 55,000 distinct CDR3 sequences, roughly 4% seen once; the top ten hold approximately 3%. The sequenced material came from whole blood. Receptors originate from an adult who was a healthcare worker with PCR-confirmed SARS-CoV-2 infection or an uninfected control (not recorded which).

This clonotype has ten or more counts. The CDR3 sequence: CASSPGQENYGYTF. The CDR3 DNA reads as TGTGCCAGCTCCCCAGGACAGGAAAACTATGGCTACACCTTC. The chain uses TRBV6-6 and TRBJ1-2; 7 bases align to TRBD1. Germline V gene lookup returns CDR1 MNHNY and CDR2 SVGAGI (reference sequence). V dropped 8 bases and J dropped 2; count of bases not matched to a gene: 8. The CDR3 spans 14 residues.

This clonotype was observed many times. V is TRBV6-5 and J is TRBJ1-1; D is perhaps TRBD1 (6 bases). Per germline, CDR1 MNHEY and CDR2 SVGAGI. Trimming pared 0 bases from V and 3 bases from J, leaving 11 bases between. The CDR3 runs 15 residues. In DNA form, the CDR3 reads TGTGCCAGCAGTTACTCCCCAGGGGCTGACACTGAAGCTTTCTTT. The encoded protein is CASSYSPGADTEAFF.

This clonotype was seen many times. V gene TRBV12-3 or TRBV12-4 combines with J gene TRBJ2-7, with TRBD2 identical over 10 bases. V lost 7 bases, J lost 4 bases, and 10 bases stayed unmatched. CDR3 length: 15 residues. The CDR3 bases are TGTGCCAGCACCCCGCGACTAGCGGGCGGGTACGAGCAGTACTTC. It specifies CASTPRLAGGYEQYF.